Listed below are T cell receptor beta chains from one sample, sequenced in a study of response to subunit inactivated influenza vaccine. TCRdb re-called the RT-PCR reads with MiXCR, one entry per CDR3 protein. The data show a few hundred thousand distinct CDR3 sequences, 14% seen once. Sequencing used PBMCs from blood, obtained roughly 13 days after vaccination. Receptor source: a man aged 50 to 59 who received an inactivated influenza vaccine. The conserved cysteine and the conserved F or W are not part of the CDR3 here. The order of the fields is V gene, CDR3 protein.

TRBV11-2,ASSFTTNTGELF
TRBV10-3,AISASGGPNLPRGAF
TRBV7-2,ASSLGLEPLYEQY
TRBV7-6,ASSLSGSGISGNTIY
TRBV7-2,ASRGPMFPDTQY
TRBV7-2,ASSLGQQGYYGYT
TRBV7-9,ASSLVAGMTTGELF
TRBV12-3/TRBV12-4,ASSPGQNPSTDTQY
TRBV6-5,ASSFSGTPEWGYT
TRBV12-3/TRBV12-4,ASSLDRVGANVLT
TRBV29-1,SVPVPETQY
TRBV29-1,SVRDPRNTEAF
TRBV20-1,SARGGGRGKQY
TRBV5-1,ASSPTGTGPEAF
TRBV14,ASSQGVLRNTEAF
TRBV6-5,ASSYVNSPLH
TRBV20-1,SATTGGPVGETQY
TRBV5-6,ASSSGPREEKLF
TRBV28,ASGGLAGEQY
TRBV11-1,ASSSTVLAGILGGEQF
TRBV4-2,ASRPQDRGGPVDTQY
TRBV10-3,AISDFSGSSTGELF
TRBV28,ASSPERGLLYNEQF
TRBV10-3,AISIGQGFYEQY
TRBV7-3,ASAGAPNSQETQY
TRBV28,ASSPTGRLHEQY
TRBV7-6,ASSFGLADTQY
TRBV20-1,SARAVPGLAGANTGELF
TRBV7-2,ASSKDRGLDEQY
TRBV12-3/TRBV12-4,ASGQRSLDEQF
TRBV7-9,ASSRDRITGELF
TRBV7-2,ASSLASGTGAGELF
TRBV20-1,SARKGTGPEAF
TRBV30,AWSLSGQGVDTQY
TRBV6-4,ASSESAGTYNQQF
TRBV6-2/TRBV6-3,ASDRGRDQPQH
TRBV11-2,ASSQRGYNEQF
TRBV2,ASSAWGQGANGELF
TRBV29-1,SVLPKGLAGRTDTQY
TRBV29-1,SVESAAGELF
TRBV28,ASSSETTGTDTQY
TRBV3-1,ASSQGRQGVYEQY
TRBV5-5,ASSFISVGNIQY
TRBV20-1,SATSGRLVDEQF
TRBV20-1,SARVLSEGEQF
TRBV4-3,ASSQELLAEETQY
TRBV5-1,ASSLDWWETQY
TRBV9,ASSVAGVGYGYT
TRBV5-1,ASSLEASAEQY
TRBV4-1,ASSQFLTYEQY
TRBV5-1,ASSLTSLGYTDTQY
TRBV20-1,SARGLAGQYQETQY
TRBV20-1,SAPPGQNATNEKLF
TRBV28,ASSTSYRGNQPQH
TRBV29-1,SVRGAGRQETQY
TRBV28,ASSPTGKRDTQY
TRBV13,ASSPNSGKSSYNEQF
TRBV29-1,SATSGVETQY